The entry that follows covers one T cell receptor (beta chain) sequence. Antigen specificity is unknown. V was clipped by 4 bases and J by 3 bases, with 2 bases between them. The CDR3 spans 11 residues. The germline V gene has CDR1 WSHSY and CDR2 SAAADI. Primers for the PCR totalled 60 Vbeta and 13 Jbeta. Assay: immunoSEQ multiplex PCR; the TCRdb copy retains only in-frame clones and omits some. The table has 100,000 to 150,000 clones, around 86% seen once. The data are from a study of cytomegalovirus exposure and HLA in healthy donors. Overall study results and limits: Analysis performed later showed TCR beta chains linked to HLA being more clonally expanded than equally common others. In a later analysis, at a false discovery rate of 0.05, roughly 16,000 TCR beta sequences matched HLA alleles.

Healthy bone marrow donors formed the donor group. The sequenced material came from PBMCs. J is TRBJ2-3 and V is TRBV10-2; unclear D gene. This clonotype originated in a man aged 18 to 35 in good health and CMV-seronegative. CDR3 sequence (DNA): TGCGCCAGCAGTGCTACAGATACGCAGTATTTT. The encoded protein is CASSATDTQYF.